The 7 T cell receptor beta chains below all came from one sample that was sequenced in a study of blood T cell repertoires in COVID-19. TCRdb's table, derived via immunoSEQ multiplex PCR, lists solely in-frame clones and lacks some. The data hold some 240,000 clones, with 85% to 90% observed a single time. Sample: peripheral blood. The receptors come from a woman between 40 and 50 years old who had recovered from COVID-19.

The chain recombines TRBV5-6 with TRBJ2-3, with 7 nucleotides matching TRBD1. Trimming at V came to 4 bases and at J to 6 bases, leaving 14 bases not matched to a gene. This CDR3 region has 16 residues. Germline assignment: CDR1 SGHDT and CDR2 YYEEEE. Here the CDR3 reads CASSPDLTGVKDTQYF. The CDR3, as DNA: TGTGCCAGCAGCCCAGATCTTACAGGGGTTAAGGATACGCAGTATTTT.

This clone has more than one count but fewer than ten. The rearrangement links TRBV4-1 to TRBJ1-6, with D perhaps TRBD1 (5 bases). Germline loops: CDR1 MGHRA, CDR2 YSYEKL. The CDR3 contains 16 residues. Deletions cut 4 bases from V and 1 base from J, with 11 bases between. CDR3 protein: CASSPTGDSYNSPLHF. In nucleotides, the CDR3 is TGCGCCAGCAGCCCTACAGGTGATTCCTATAATTCACCCCTCCACTTT.

V and J are TRBV18 and TRBJ2-7, with 8 nucleotides matching TRBD1. Germline trimming cut 8 bases from V and 4 bases from J; bases unmatched to any gene: 7. The CDR3 totals 13 residues. The germline CDR1 and CDR2 sequences are KGHSH and LQKENI. The CDR3 DNA reads as TGTGCCAGCACCACAGGGGGGCTGTACGAGCAGTACTTC. Translating it yields CASTTGGLYEQYF.

This sequence joins TRBV5-1 and TRBJ1-6; D uncertain. V was pared by 2 bases and J by 0 bases, with 18 bases between. Germline lookup yields CDR1 SGHRS and CDR2 YFSETQ. CDR3 length: 19 residues. The CDR3 is CASSFESRDYSSYNSPLHF. In DNA, the CDR3 is TGCGCCAGCAGCTTCGAGTCGCGAGATTACAGCTCCTATAATTCACCCCTCCACTTT. Combining the CDR3 with reference TRBV5-1 and TRBJ1-6 gives the whole variable domain KAGVTQTPRYLIKTRGQQVTLSCSPISGHRSVSWYQQTPGQGLQFLFEYFSETQRNKGNFPGRFSGRQFSNSRSEMNVSTLELGDSALYLCASSFESRDYSSYNSPLHFGNGTRLTVT.

The chain joins TRBV5-4 to TRBJ2-6; D not certain. Trimming cost V 0 bases and J 1 base, with 8 bases left between them. This CDR3 spans 16 amino acids. CDR1 and CDR2 from the germline V gene are SGHNT and YYREEE (reference sequence). The CDR3 nucleotides read TGTGCCAGCAGCTTGGCCAACTATTCTGGGGCCAACGTCCTGACTTTC. Encoded protein: CASSLANYSGANVLTF.

V gene TRBV6-1 combines with J gene TRBJ1-1; D ambiguous. The CDR3 is 14 residues long. The V gene's germline CDR1 is MNHNS and CDR2 SASEGT. The V end was cut by 3 bases, the J end by 0 bases, with 8 bases between. The CDR3 protein is CASSDSYMNTEAFF. CDR3 DNA: TGTGCCAGCAGTGACAGTTACATGAACACTGAAGCTTTCTTT.

The V and J genes are TRBV9 and TRBJ2-1; the match to TRBD2 covers 12 bases. The CDR3 has 16 residues. With V trimmed by 0 bases and J by 7 bases, 5 bases remained unmatched. Germline CDR1 and CDR2: SGDLS and YYNGEE. This CDR3 reads CASSVDPLAGGNEQFF. CDR3 sequence (DNA): TGTGCCAGCAGCGTAGATCCCCTAGCGGGGGGGAATGAGCAGTTCTTC.